This T cell receptor beta chain emerged from a study of OX40 agonist ivuxolimab in advanced cancers. As for the study in general: In this cohort, patients received ivuxolimab, an agonistic anti-OX40 (CD134) antibody. Partial responses were seen in three patients, one with hepatocellular carcinoma and two with cutaneous melanoma.

From germline, CDR1 is SGHDN and CDR2 FVKESK. V was pared by 0 bases and J by 9 bases, with 18 bases between. The CDR3 loop spans 15 amino acids. Turning to this clone: No antigen is known for it.

Findings of the study overall: In the 0.1 to 3.0 mg/kg range, CD4+ and CD8+ blood T cells had expanded clonally by week 6.

This table comes from immunoSEQ multiplex PCR, and its TCRdb copy is limited to in-frame clones, with some not included. This repertoire shows fewer than 55,000 clones, 80% to 90% found once; its top ten account for around 1.7%. The sequencing here drew on CD4+ or CD8+ T cells sorted from blood, taken in a trial of the OX40 agonist ivuxolimab. This clonotype was sampled from an adult with an advanced solid tumor such as melanoma, head and neck, liver or kidney cancer. The rearrangement uses TRBV14 and TRBJ2-7; TRBD1 might be the D (5 bases). The CDR3, as DNA: TGTGCCAGCAGCCAAGATTTCGCGACAGTCACCCGGCAGTACTTC. This sequence encodes CASSQDFATVTRQYF.